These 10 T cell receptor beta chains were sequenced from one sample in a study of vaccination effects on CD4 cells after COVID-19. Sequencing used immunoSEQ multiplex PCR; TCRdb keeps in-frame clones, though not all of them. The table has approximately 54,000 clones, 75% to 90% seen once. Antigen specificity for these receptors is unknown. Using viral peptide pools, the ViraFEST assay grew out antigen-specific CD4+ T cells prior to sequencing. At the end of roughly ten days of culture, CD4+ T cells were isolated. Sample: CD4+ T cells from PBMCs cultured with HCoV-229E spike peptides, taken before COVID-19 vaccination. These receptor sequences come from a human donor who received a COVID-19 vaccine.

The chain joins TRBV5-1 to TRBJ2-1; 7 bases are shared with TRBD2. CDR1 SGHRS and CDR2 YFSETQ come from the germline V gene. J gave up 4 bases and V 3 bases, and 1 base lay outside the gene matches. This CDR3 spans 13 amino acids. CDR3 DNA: TGCGCCAGCAGCTGGGGGGGTTACAATGAGCAGTTCTTC. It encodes CASSWGGYNEQFF. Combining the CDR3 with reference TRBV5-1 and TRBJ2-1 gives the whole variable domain KAGVTQTPRYLIKTRGQQVTLSCSPISGHRSVSWYQQTPGQGLQFLFEYFSETQRNKGNFPGRFSGRQFSNSRSEMNVSTLELGDSALYLCASSWGGYNEQFFGPGTRLTVL.

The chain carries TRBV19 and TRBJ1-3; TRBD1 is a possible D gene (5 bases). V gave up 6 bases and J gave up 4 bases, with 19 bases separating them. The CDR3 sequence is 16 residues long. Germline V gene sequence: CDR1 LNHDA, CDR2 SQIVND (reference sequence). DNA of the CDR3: TGTGCCAGTAGCACTCATTACCGGGGGAACGGAAACACCATATATTTT. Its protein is CASSTHYRGNGNTIYF.

CDR3 DNA sequence: TGCGCCAGCAGCCAAGAGGGTTTAGGGACGCCGACGGGGCATACGCAGTATTTT. This gives the protein CASSQEGLGTPTGHTQYF. The rearrangement uses TRBV4-1 and TRBJ2-3; D may match TRBD1 or TRBD2 (5 bases each). V lost 0 bases and J lost 7, with 23 bases in between. This CDR3 spans 18 amino acids. Germline V gives CDR1 MGHRA, CDR2 YSYEKL.

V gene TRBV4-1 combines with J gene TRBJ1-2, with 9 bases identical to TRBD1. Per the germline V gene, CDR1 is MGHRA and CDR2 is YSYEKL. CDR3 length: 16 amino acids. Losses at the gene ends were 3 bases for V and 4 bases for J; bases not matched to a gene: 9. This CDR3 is CASSQESDRGAYGYTF. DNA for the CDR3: TGCGCCAGCAGCCAGGAATCGGACAGGGGCGCCTATGGCTACACCTTC.

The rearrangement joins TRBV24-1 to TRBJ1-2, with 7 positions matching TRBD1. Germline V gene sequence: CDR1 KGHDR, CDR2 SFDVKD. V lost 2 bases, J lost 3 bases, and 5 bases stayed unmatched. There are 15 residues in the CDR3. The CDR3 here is CATSDWAGGHYGYTF. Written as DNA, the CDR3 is TGTGCCACCAGTGATTGGGCAGGGGGGCACTATGGCTACACCTTC.

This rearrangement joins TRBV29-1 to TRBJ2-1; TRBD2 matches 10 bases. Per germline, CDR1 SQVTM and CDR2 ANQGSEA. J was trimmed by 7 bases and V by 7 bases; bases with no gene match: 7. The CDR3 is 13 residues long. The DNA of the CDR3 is TGCAGCGCCTTACTAGCGGGGATGAATGAGCAGTTCTTC. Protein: CSALLAGMNEQFF.

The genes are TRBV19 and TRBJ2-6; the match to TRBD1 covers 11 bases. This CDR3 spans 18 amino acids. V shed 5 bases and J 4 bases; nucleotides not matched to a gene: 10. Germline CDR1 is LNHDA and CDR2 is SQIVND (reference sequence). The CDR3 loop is CASSARGQGVSGANVLTF. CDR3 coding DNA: TGTGCCAGTAGTGCCAGGGGACAGGGGGTATCAGGGGCCAACGTCCTGACTTTC. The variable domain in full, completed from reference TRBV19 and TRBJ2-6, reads DGGITQSPKYLFRKEGQNVTLSCEQNLNHDAMYWYRQDPGQGLRLIYYSQIVNDFQKGDIAEGYSVSREKKESFPLTVTSAQKNPTAFYLCASSARGQGVSGANVLTFGAGSRLTVL.

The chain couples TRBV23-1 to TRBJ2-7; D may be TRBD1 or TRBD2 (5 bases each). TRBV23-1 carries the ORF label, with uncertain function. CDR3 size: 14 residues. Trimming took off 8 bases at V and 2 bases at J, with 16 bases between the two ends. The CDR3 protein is CASGTGTDPYEQYV. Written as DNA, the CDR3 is TGCGCCAGCGGGACGGGGACGGACCCCTACGAGCAGTACGTC.

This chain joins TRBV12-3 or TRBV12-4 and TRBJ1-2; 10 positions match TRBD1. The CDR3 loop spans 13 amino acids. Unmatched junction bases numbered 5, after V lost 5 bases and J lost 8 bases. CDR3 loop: CASSLDRGLGYTF. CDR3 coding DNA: TGTGCCAGCAGTCTCGACAGGGGGCTGGGCTACACCTTC.

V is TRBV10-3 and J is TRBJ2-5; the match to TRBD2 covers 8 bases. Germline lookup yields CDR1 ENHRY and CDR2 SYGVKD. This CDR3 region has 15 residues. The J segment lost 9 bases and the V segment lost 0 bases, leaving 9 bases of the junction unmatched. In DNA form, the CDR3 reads TGTGCCATCAGTGAGTCAGGGACTAGTCATTCGGCCCAGTACTTC. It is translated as CAISESGTSHSAQYF.